This is a list of T cell receptor beta chains from one sample in a study of blood T cell repertoires in COVID-19. TCRdb's table, derived via immunoSEQ multiplex PCR, lists solely in-frame clones and lacks some. The table shows 20,000 or so clones, with more than 80% occurring only once. The sample comprised peripheral blood. These receptors originate from a human donor in a cohort sampled during active COVID-19. Both conserved end residues are part of each CDR3. The D gene is left open where the match is weak. A row's size may be missing; if present it is once, few, many or a size class.

j_gene: TRBJ2-1; abundance: .; d_gene: TRBD2; v_gene: TRBV2; len: 14; CDR3nt: TGTGCCAGCAGTGGTAGCGGGGGCTACAATGAGCAGTTCTTC; CDR3aa: CASSGSGGYNEQFF
j_gene: TRBJ2-5; abundance: .; d_gene: .; v_gene: TRBV19; len: 15; CDR3nt: TGTGCCAGTAGCCGTCGAGGGGGGGAGTGGGAGACCCAGTACTTC; CDR3aa: CASSRRGGEWETQYF
j_gene: TRBJ1-5; abundance: .; d_gene: .; v_gene: TRBV7-9; len: 13; CDR3nt: TGTGCCAGCTCGACCGGGTGGAATCAGCCCCAGCATTTT; CDR3aa: CASSTGWNQPQHF
j_gene: TRBJ2-7; abundance: .; d_gene: TRBD2; v_gene: TRBV2; len: 16; CDR3nt: TGTGCCAGCAGTGGAGGTATGGGGGGGAAAGCCTACGAGCAGTACTTC; CDR3aa: CASSGGMGGKAYEQYF
j_gene: TRBJ1-6; abundance: .; d_gene: .; v_gene: TRBV5-5; len: 15; CDR3nt: TGTGCCAGCAGCTTGGGGACCGACAGAAATTCACCCCTCCACTTT; CDR3aa: CASSLGTDRNSPLHF
j_gene: TRBJ2-1; abundance: .; d_gene: .; v_gene: TRBV5-1; len: 13; CDR3nt: TGCGCCAGCAGCTTGGATACCTACAATGAGCAGTTCTTC; CDR3aa: CASSLDTYNEQFF
j_gene: TRBJ2-2; abundance: .; d_gene: TRBD1; v_gene: TRBV9; len: 16; CDR3nt: TGTGCCAGCAGCGCGGGACAGGGGAATTTGGCCGGGGAGCTGTTTTTT; CDR3aa: CASSAGQGNLAGELFF
j_gene: TRBJ1-4; abundance: .; d_gene: TRBD1; v_gene: TRBV9; len: 16; CDR3nt: TGTGCCAGCAGCGAATATTCGGGACAGTCAAATGAAAAACTGTTTTTT; CDR3aa: CASSEYSGQSNEKLFF
j_gene: TRBJ2-1; abundance: once; d_gene: TRBD2; v_gene: TRBV3-1/TRBV3-2; len: 19; CDR3nt: TGTGCCAGCAGCCCTCCTCCGCAGTACAAGCGGGGTGTCTACAATGAGCAGTTCTTC; CDR3aa: CASSPPPQYKRGVYNEQFF
j_gene: TRBJ2-2; abundance: .; d_gene: TRBD1; v_gene: TRBV27; len: 16; CDR3nt: TGTGCCAGCAACCTACTGGGACAGACGAACACCGGGGAGCTGTTTTTT; CDR3aa: CASNLLGQTNTGELFF
j_gene: TRBJ2-2; abundance: .; d_gene: TRBD2; v_gene: TRBV9; len: 16; CDR3nt: TGTGCCAGCAGCGTCCTAGCGGGGGAGTTCACCGGGGAGCTGTTTTTT; CDR3aa: CASSVLAGEFTGELFF
j_gene: TRBJ1-1; abundance: once; d_gene: .; v_gene: TRBV9; len: 15; CDR3nt: TGTGCCAGCAGCCCACGGAGCGGAGCGAACACTGAAGCTTTCTTT; CDR3aa: CASSPRSGANTEAFF
j_gene: TRBJ2-2; abundance: .; d_gene: TRBD2; v_gene: TRBV3-1/TRBV3-2; len: 16; CDR3nt: TGTGCCAGCAGCCCCATAGCGGGGGCGGGCACCGGGGAGCTGTTTTTT; CDR3aa: CASSPIAGAGTGELFF
j_gene: TRBJ1-1; abundance: .; d_gene: TRBD1; v_gene: TRBV10-3; len: 14; CDR3nt: TGTGCCACCAGGGACAGGGGTTTGAACACTGAAGCTTTCTTT; CDR3aa: CATRDRGLNTEAFF
j_gene: TRBJ2-2; abundance: once; d_gene: .; v_gene: TRBV30; len: 15; CDR3nt: TGTGCCTGGAGTGTACCTGGCAGGAACACCGGGGAGCTGTTTTTT; CDR3aa: CAWSVPGRNTGELFF
j_gene: TRBJ2-5; abundance: few; d_gene: TRBD2; v_gene: TRBV6-2/TRBV6-3; len: 15; CDR3nt: TGTGCCAGCAGCCCGGGACTAGCGGACCAAGAGACCCAGTACTTC; CDR3aa: CASSPGLADQETQYF
j_gene: TRBJ1-2; abundance: .; d_gene: .; v_gene: TRBV6-2/TRBV6-3; len: 17; CDR3nt: TGTGCCAGCAGTTGGGACTCAAAAGGGCCTGGTAGCTATGGCTACACCTTC; CDR3aa: CASSWDSKGPGSYGYTF
j_gene: TRBJ1-2; abundance: few; d_gene: .; v_gene: TRBV19; len: 14; CDR3nt: TGTGCCAGTACCCCCGCACAGGAATTCTATGGCTACACCTTC; CDR3aa: CASTPAQEFYGYTF
j_gene: TRBJ2-2; abundance: .; d_gene: TRBD2; v_gene: TRBV5-4; len: 16; CDR3nt: TGTGCCAGCAGCGGGAGCGGGAGGGCCGACGCCGGGGAGCTGTTTTTT; CDR3aa: CASSGSGRADAGELFF
j_gene: TRBJ1-2; abundance: .; d_gene: .; v_gene: TRBV3-1/TRBV3-2; len: 15; CDR3nt: TGTGCCAGCAGCCAAGGGTTGACAAGGGGCGATGGCTACACCTTC; CDR3aa: CASSQGLTRGDGYTF
j_gene: TRBJ2-5; abundance: .; d_gene: TRBD2; v_gene: TRBV7-8; len: 16; CDR3nt: TGTGCCAGCAGCCCCGGGGGGAGATTGGGTTCGGAGACCCAGTACTTC; CDR3aa: CASSPGGRLGSETQYF
j_gene: TRBJ2-1; abundance: .; d_gene: TRBD1; v_gene: TRBV4-3; len: 16; CDR3nt: TGCGCCAGCAGCCACACCGGGACAGGGTATCCCAATGAGCAGTTCTTC; CDR3aa: CASSHTGTGYPNEQFF
j_gene: TRBJ1-2; abundance: .; d_gene: .; v_gene: TRBV25-1; len: 14; CDR3nt: TGTGCCAGCAGTTCGACCTCGACAGCCTATGGCTACACCTTC; CDR3aa: CASSSTSTAYGYTF
j_gene: TRBJ2-7; abundance: .; d_gene: .; v_gene: TRBV2; len: 14; CDR3nt: TGTGCCAGCAGAGATATAGGGAGCTCCTACGAGCAGTACTTC; CDR3aa: CASRDIGSSYEQYF
j_gene: TRBJ1-2; abundance: .; d_gene: .; v_gene: TRBV30; len: 12; CDR3nt: TGTGCCTGGAGTTCCGGGGTTAGTGGCTACACCTTC; CDR3aa: CAWSSGVSGYTF
j_gene: TRBJ2-2; abundance: .; d_gene: .; v_gene: TRBV7-2; len: 14; CDR3nt: TGTGCCAGCAGCTTACCCCCGCGGACCGGGGAGCTGTTTTTT; CDR3aa: CASSLPPRTGELFF
j_gene: TRBJ1-1; abundance: .; d_gene: TRBD1; v_gene: TRBV25-1; len: 16; CDR3nt: TGTGCCAGCAGAGACAGGACAGGCAATCTCGGCACTGAAGCTTTCTTT; CDR3aa: CASRDRTGNLGTEAFF
j_gene: TRBJ2-5; abundance: .; d_gene: TRBD2; v_gene: TRBV5-6; len: 16; CDR3nt: TGTGCCAGCAGCTTGAAATTCCTAGCGGGGGGTCGGCCCCAGTACTTC; CDR3aa: CASSLKFLAGGRPQYF